This TCR beta chain comes out of a study of T cell changes during pregnancy in multiple sclerosis. Using immunoSEQ multiplex PCR, the repertoire was profiled, and TCRdb retains in-frame clones only, with some absent. The sample lists about 51,000 clones, approximately 89% occurring once. The V segment lost 6 bases and the J segment 6 bases; nucleotides outside the gene matches: 12. This CDR3 is built from 16 residues. The germline CDR1 and CDR2 sequences are MNHNY and SVGAGI (reference sequence). Here the sequenced sample was CD8+ T cells from peripheral blood mononuclear cells, taken in the second trimester of pregnancy. The rearrangement links TRBV6-6 to TRBJ2-3, with TRBD2 identical over 10 bases. This TCR was recovered from a female donor with multiple sclerosis, enrolled in a pregnancy study. CDR3 protein: CASSETTSGDGDTQYF. The CDR3 coding sequence is TGTGCCAGCAGCGAAACTACTAGCGGGGATGGGGATACGCAGTATTTT.